One and the same sample provided the 15 T cell receptor beta chains below, sequenced in a study of CD8 T cells in ankylosing spondylitis. TCRdb re-called the 5' RACE reads through MiXCR, storing one row per CDR3 protein. The table shows approximately 290,000 distinct CDR3 sequences, with around 21% occurring only once. Sequencing input: blood, either unsorted or a sorted T cell fraction (not recorded which). The receptors originated from a female donor with ankylosing spondylitis or in good health (not recorded which).

This clonotype was found a few times. This chain connects TRBV7-9 to TRBJ2-1, with 9 bases that match TRBD2. This CDR3 has 14 amino acids. Unmatched junction bases numbered 7, after V lost 5 bases and J lost 8 bases. Germline CDR1 is SEHNR and CDR2 is FQNEAQ (reference sequence). The CDR3 DNA reads TGTGCCAGCAGCCCCGGGGGACTAGCTTATGAGCAGTTCTTC. It codes for CASSPGGLAYEQFF.

The sample holds many counts of this clonotype. The genes are TRBV7-2 and TRBJ2-4; 8 positions agree with TRBD2. The CDR3 runs to 13 residues. V shed 5 bases, J shed 6 bases, and the junction held 3 bases outside the gene matches. Per germline, CDR1 SGHTA and CDR2 FQGNSA. CDR3 DNA: TGTGCCAGCAGCCTTAGCGGGATAAACATTCAGTACTTC. It is translated as CASSLSGINIQYF.

This clonotype was seen at least ten times. This chain joins TRBV5-6 and TRBJ1-2; no clear D. The CDR3 extends over 13 amino acids. V dropped 1 base and J dropped 8 bases, with 12 bases sitting between them. CDR1 and CDR2 (germline): SGHDT, YYEEEE. CDR3: CASSLRVTGGYTF. The CDR3 DNA is TGTGCCAGCAGCTTGCGGGTCACGGGGGGCTACACCTTC.

In its sample, this clonotype was seen many times. The chain joins TRBV12-3 or TRBV12-4 to TRBJ1-1; no firm D call. The CDR3 sequence is 16 residues long. The V end was cut by 6 bases, the J end by 4 bases, with 21 bases between. Here the CDR3 DNA reads TGTGCCAGCAGCCCTCACTACGGACGGCAGGTCACTGAAGCTTTCTTT. It is translated as CASSPHYGRQVTEAFF.

This clonotype was observed at least ten times. V is TRBV6-5 and J is TRBJ2-1, with 13 bases identical to TRBD2. Germline assignment: CDR1 MNHEY and CDR2 SVGAGI. The V gene end was trimmed by 4 bases and the J gene end by 6 bases; junction bases not matched to a gene: 9. This CDR3 region has 17 residues. CDR3 nucleotide sequence: TGTGCCAGCAGTTCCGGGACTAGCGGGGTTGGGCTCAATGAGCAGTTCTTC. This gives the protein CASSSGTSGVGLNEQFF.

This clonotype has more than one count but fewer than ten. This chain links TRBV7-2 with TRBJ1-1, with unresolved D. The CDR3 extends over 14 amino acids. Germline CDR1 SGHTA, CDR2 FQGNSA. Trimming removed 2 bases from V and 3 bases from J, with 10 bases in between. CDR3 amino acids: CASSLSGRDTEAFF. The CDR3 coding sequence is TGTGCCAGCAGCTTATCGGGGAGGGACACTGAAGCTTTCTTT.

This clonotype was detected a few times. The rearrangement joins TRBV21-1 to TRBJ2-7; TRBD1 is taken as the D call from the table, unchecked against the DNA. TRBV21-1 is deemed a pseudogene. The CDR3 length is 15 residues. CDR3 DNA sequence: TGTGCCACAGAGGTTCGGGAAAAGAACTCCTACGAGCAGTACTTC. It is translated as CATEVREKNSYEQYF.

The V and J genes are TRBV20-1 and TRBJ2-7, with D hard to call. The CDR3 is made up of 14 amino acids. In germline, CDR1 is DFQATT, CDR2 SNEGSKA (reference sequence). Between the trimmed V and J ends, which lost 0 bases and 4 bases, there was a span of 13 bases. The CDR3 is CSARDQSQLYEQYF. The CDR3 region has the DNA TGCAGTGCTAGAGATCAGAGTCAGCTATACGAGCAGTACTTC.

The V and J genes are TRBV15 and TRBJ2-3, with TRBD2 matching over 8 bases. The junction had 8 bases not matched to a gene; V was cut back by 0 bases and J by 0 bases. In germline, CDR1 is LNHNV, CDR2 YYDKDF (reference sequence). This CDR3 has 18 amino acids. The CDR3 DNA reads TGTGCCACCAGCAGAGATTCTAGCGGGTCGGCTAGCACAGATACGCAGTATTTT. Translated: CATSRDSSGSASTDTQYF.

In its sample, this clonotype was seen many times. This chain connects TRBV10-3 to TRBJ2-7; D tentatively reads TRBD1 or TRBD2 (5 bases each). V was cut by 5 bases and J by 3 bases, with 11 bases left in between. From germline, CDR1 is ENHRY and CDR2 SYGVKD. This CDR3 spans 13 amino acids. For the CDR3, the DNA is TGTGCCATCAGTAGGGACCGAGTCTACGAGCAGTACTTC. This translates into CAISRDRVYEQYF.

This clonotype was counted only a few times. Because the CDR3's place on the DNA is in doubt, the DNA is left out and the CDR3 is given as listed by TCRdb. The chain links TRBV12-3 or TRBV12-4 to TRBJ1-5. The length of the CDR3 is 13 amino acids, counting both ends. The CDR3 here is CASSLTSGQPQHF.

This chain connects TRBV7-2 to TRBJ2-2, with 9 nucleotides matching TRBD2. The CDR3 runs 15 residues. Germline CDR1 is SGHTA and CDR2 is FQGNSA. With 5 bases clipped from V and 7 bases from J, the junction kept 8 bases outside the gene matches. CDR3 protein: CASSARAGGGGELFF. In DNA form, the CDR3 reads TGTGCCAGCAGCGCCCGGGCGGGAGGGGGCGGGGAGCTGTTTTTT.

V usage is TRBV28 and J usage is TRBJ2-1, with no clear D. This CDR3 contains 17 residues. V was pared by 3 bases and J by 0 bases, with 15 bases between. CDR1 MDHEN and CDR2 SYDVKM come from the germline V gene. Written as DNA, the CDR3 is TGTGCCAGCAGTTTTGTGGGTGGTTTTAGCTCCTACAATGAGCAGTTCTTC. Translated: CASSFVGGFSSYNEQFF.

V gene TRBV7-2 combines with J gene TRBJ1-2; unclear D gene. The CDR3 is made up of 13 amino acids. V lost 5 bases to trimming and J lost 7 bases, with 14 bases between them. In germline, CDR1 is SGHTA, CDR2 FQGNSA. For the CDR3, the DNA is TGTGCCAGCAGCCCTGGTAAGGTGATTGGCTACACCTTC. Translation: CASSPGKVIGYTF. Complete variable domain (other parts from reference TRBV7-2 and TRBJ1-2): GAGVSQSPSNKVTEKGKDVELRCDPISGHTALYWYRQSLGQGLEFLIYFQGNSAPDKSGLPSDRFSAERTGGSVSTLTIQRTQQEDSAVYLCASSPGKVIGYTFGSGTRLTVV.

The chain combines TRBV7-9 with TRBJ2-1; unclear D gene. Germline-derived CDR1 and CDR2 are SEHNR and FQNEAQ (reference sequence). The CDR3 length is 11 residues. Trimming shortened V by 6 bases and J by 10 bases, and 10 bases separated the two germline ends. For the CDR3, the DNA is TGTGCCAGCAGAAACCAAGGAGAGCAGTTCTTC. Translating it yields CASRNQGEQFF.